This T cell receptor (beta chain) was observed in a study of breast tumors, draining lymph nodes, adjacent tissues. Study-wide findings and caveats: Luminal-like breast cancer showed significantly greater tumor-nontumor repertoire similarity than basal-like breast cancer did.

TCRdb re-derived calls from the multiplex PCR reads in MiXCR, one entry per CDR3 protein. The sample contains over 60,000 distinct CDR3 sequences, less than 50% of which appear only once. With respect to this clonotype: Its antigen is as yet unknown.

The CDR3 totals 15 residues. V lost 1 base and J 4 bases, leaving 14 bases between the germline ends. Germline V gene lookup returns CDR1 SGHNT and CDR2 YENEEA. J is TRBJ2-7 and V is TRBV11-3, with D tentatively TRBD2 (5 bases). The sequenced sample was breast tumor tissue. The TCR comes from a female donor with breast cancer. Some clones in this sample may be carry-over from other donors' samples. The CDR3 DNA sequence: TGTGCCAGCAGCTTAGTCCCAGGAGAGGGATACGAGCAGTACTTC. Translated, it gives CASSLVPGEGYEQYF.